This TCR beta chain was recovered during a study of T cells in Graves' hyperthyroidism and ophthalmopathy. Overall study context: Peripheral blood was obtained at initial diagnosis, preceding any treatment.

RNA transcripts served as the template for amplifying TCR beta CDR3 regions. TCR CDR3 regions were first amplified by RT-PCR with HTBI primers. TCRdb reprocessed the multiplex PCR reads with MiXCR, giving one entry per CDR3 protein. Found here are around 300,000 distinct CDR3 sequences, about 14% of them singletons; the top ten hold roughly 24%. Lactation, pregnancy, other autoimmune disease or uncontrolled infection excluded patients. Source material: blood. The clonotype comes from a woman in her twenties or thirties with Graves' hyperthyroidism.

In DNA form, the CDR3 reads TGCAGTGCTAGCCCCCTAGCGGGAGCGGGGCCCACAGATACGCAGTATTTT. This translates into CSASPLAGAGPTDTQYF. The genes are TRBV20-1 and TRBJ2-3; 10 positions match TRBD2. CDR3 length equals 17 residues. Looked up from germline, CDR1 is DFQATT and CDR2 is SNEGSKA (reference sequence). Germline trimming cut 3 bases from V and 2 bases from J; bases unmatched to any gene: 11.